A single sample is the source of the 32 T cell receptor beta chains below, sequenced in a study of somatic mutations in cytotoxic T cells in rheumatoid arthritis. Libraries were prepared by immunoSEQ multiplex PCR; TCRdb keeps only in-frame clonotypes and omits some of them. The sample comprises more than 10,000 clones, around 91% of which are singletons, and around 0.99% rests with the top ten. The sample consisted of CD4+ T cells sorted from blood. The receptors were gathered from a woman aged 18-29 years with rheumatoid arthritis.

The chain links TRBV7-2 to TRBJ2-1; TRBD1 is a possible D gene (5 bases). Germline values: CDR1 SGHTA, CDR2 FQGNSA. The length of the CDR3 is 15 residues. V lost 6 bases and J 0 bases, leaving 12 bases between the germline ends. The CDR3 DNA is TGTGCCAGCAGTCAAGACAGTAACTCCTACAATGAGCAGTTCTTC. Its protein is CASSQDSNSYNEQFF.

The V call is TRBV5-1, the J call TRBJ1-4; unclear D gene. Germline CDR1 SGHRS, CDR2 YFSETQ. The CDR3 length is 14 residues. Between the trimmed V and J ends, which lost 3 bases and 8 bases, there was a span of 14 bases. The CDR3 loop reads CASSSPNIAEKLFF. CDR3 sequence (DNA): TGCGCCAGCAGCTCTCCGAATATAGCAGAAAAACTGTTTTTT.

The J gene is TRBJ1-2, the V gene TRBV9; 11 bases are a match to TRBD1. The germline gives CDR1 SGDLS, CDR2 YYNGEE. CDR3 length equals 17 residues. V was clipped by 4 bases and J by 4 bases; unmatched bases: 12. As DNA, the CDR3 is TGTGCCAGCAGCCCCAGGACAGGGGGCGCGGTCGGCTATGGCTACACCTTC. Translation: CASSPRTGGAVGYGYTF. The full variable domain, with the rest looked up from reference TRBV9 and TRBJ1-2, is DSGVTQTPKHLITATGQRVTLRCSPRSGDLSVYWYQQSLDQGLQFLIQYYNGEERAKGNILERFSAQQFPDLHSELNLSSLELGDSALYFCASSPRTGGAVGYGYTFGSGTRLTVV.

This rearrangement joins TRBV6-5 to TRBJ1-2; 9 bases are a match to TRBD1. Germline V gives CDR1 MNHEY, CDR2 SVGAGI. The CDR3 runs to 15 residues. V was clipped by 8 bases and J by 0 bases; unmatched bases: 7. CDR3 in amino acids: CASGGTGQANYGYTF. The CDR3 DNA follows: TGTGCCAGCGGAGGGACAGGGCAAGCTAACTATGGCTACACCTTC.

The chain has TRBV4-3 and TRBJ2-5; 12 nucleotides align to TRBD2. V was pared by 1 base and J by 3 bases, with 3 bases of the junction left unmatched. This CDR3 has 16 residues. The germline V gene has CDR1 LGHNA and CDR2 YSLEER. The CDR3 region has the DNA TGCGCCAGCAGCCAAGGACTAGCGGGAGACGAAGAGACCCAGTACTTC. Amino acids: CASSQGLAGDEETQYF.

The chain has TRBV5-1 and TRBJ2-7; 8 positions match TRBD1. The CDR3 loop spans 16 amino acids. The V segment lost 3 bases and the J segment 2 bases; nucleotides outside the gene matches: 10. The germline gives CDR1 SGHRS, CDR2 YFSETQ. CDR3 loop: CASSSDRAESAYEQYF. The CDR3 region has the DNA TGCGCCAGCAGCTCGGACAGGGCGGAATCAGCCTACGAGCAGTACTTC.

The CDR3: CASRPSASYGYTF. DNA for the CDR3: TGTGCCAGCAGGCCTAGCGCATCCTATGGCTACACCTTC. This chain joins TRBV28 and TRBJ1-2; D remains ambiguous. Germline CDR1 reads MDHEN; CDR2 reads SYDVKM. The CDR3 contains 13 residues. V gave up 6 bases and J gave up 4 bases, with 12 bases separating them.

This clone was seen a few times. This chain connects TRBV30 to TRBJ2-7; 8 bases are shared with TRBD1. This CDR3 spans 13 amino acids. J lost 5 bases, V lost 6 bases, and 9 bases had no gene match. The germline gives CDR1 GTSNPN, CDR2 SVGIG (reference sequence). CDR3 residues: CACHRTGYHEQYF. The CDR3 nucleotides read TGTGCCTGCCATAGGACAGGGTACCACGAGCAGTACTTC.

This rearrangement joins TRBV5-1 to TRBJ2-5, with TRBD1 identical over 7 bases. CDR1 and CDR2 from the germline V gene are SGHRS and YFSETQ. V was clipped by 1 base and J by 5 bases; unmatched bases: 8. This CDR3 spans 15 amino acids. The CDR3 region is CASSLLGTAGETQYF. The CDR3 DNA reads TGCGCCAGCAGCTTGTTGGGGACAGCCGGGGAGACCCAGTACTTC.

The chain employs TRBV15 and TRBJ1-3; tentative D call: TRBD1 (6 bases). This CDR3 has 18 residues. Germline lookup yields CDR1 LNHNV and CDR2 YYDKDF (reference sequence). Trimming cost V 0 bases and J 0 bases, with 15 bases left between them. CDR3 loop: CATSRDILGAGSGNTIYF. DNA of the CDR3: TGTGCCACCAGCAGAGATATCCTGGGGGCCGGCTCTGGAAACACCATATATTTT.

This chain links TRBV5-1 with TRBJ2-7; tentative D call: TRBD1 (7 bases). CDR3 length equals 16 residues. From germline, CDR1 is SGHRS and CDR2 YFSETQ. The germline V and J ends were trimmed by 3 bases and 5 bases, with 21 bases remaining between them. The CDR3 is CASSSAGGSLLDEQYF. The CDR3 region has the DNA TGCGCCAGCAGCTCCGCAGGGGGGTCCTTGCTAGACGAGCAGTACTTC.

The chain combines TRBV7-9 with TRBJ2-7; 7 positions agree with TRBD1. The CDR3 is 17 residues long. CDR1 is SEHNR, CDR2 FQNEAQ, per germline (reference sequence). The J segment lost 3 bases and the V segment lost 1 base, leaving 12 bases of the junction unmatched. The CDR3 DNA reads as TGTGCCAGCAGCTTAGAAGGTCGGGGCAGGGGGATCTACGAGCAGTACTTC. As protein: CASSLEGRGRGIYEQYF.

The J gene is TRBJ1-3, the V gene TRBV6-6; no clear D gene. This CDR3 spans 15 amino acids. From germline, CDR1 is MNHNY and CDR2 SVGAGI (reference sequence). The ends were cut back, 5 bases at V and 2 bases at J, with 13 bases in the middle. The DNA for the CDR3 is TGTGCCAGCAGTCAAAATAGAGGAACTGGAAACACCATATATTTT. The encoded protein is CASSQNRGTGNTIYF.

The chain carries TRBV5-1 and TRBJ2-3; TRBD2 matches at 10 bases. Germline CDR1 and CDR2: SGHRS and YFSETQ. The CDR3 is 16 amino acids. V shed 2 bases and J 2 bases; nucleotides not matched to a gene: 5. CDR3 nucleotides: TGCGCCAGCAGCTTAGAACTAGCGGGGCTCACAGATACGCAGTATTTT. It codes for CASSLELAGLTDTQYF. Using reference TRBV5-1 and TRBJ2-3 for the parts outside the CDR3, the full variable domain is KAGVTQTPRYLIKTRGQQVTLSCSPISGHRSVSWYQQTPGQGLQFLFEYFSETQRNKGNFPGRFSGRQFSNSRSEMNVSTLELGDSALYLCASSLELAGLTDTQYFGPGTRLTVL.

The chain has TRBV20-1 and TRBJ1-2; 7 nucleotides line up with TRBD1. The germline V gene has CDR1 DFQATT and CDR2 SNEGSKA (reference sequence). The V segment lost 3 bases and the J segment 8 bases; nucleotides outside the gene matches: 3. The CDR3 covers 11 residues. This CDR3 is CSARGTAGYTF. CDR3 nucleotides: TGCAGTGCTAGGGGGACAGCCGGCTACACCTTC.

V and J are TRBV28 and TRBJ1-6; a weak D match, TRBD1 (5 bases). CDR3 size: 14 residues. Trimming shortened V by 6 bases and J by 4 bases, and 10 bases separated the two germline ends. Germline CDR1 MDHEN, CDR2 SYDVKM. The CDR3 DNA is TGTGCCAGCAGGGGGGGTCTTTATAATTCACCCCTCCACTTT. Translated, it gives CASRGGLYNSPLHF.

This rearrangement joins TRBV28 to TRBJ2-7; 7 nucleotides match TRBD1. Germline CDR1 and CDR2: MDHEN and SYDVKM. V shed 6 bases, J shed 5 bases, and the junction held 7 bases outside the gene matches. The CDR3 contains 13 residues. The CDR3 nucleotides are TGTGCCAGCAGAGAACAGGGGCAGGACGAGCAGTACTTC. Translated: CASREQGQDEQYF.

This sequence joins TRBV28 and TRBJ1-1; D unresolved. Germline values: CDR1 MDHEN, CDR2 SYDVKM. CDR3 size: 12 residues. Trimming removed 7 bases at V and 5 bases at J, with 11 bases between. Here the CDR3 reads CASTLTQTEAFF. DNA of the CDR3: TGTGCCAGCACCCTCACCCAGACTGAAGCTTTCTTT.

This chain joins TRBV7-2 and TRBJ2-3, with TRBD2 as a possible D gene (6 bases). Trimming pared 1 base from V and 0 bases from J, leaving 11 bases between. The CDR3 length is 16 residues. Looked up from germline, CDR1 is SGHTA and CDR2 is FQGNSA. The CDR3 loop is CASSLGGTLSTDTQYF. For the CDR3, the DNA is TGTGCCAGCAGCTTAGGGGGGACTCTTAGCACAGATACGCAGTATTTT.

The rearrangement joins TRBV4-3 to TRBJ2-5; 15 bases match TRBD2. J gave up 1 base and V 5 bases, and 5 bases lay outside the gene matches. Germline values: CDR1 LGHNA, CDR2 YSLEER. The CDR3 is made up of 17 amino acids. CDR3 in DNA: TGCGCCAGCAGCTCGGGACTAGCGGGGGGTGGCCAAGAGACCCAGTACTTC. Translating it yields CASSSGLAGGGQETQYF.

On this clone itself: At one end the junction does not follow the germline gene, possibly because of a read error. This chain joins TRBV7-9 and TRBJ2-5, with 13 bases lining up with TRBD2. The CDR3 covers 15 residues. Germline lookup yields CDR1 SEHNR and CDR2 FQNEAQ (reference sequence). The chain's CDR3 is CASSPLPGLAGYCDF. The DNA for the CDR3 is TGTGCCAGCAGCCCGCTACCGGGACTAGCGGGGTATTGTGACTTC.

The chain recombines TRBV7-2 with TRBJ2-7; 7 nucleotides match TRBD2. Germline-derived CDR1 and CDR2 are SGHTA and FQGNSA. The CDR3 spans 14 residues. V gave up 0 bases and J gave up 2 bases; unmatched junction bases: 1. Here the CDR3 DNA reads TGTGCCAGCAGCTTAGCGGGAGGGCCCTACGAGCAGTACTTC. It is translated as CASSLAGGPYEQYF.

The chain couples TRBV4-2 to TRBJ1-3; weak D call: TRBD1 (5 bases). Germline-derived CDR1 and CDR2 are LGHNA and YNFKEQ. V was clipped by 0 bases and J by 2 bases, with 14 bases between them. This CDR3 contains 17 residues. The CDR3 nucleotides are TGTGCCAGCAGCCAAGATCTTGCGGGACGGACTGGAAACACCATATATTTT. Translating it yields CASSQDLAGRTGNTIYF.

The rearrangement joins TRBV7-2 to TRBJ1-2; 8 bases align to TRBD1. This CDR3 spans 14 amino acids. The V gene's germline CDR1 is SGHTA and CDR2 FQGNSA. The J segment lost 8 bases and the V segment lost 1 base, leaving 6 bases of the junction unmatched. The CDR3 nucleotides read TGTGCCAGCAGCTTAGGGCAGGGGGCGATGGGCTACACCTTC. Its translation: CASSLGQGAMGYTF.

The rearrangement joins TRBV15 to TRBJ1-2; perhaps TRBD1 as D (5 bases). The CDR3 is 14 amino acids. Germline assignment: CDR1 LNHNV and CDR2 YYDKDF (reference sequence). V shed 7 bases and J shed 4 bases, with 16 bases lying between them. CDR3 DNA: TGTGCCACCAACCGGGACTCCGGGGGCTATGGCTACACCTTC. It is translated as CATNRDSGGYGYTF.

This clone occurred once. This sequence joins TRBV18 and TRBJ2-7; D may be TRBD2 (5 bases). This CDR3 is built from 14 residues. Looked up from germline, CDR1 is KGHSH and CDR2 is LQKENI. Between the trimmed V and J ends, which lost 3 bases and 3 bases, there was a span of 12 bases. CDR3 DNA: TGTGCCAGCTCACCTCATGAGGGCAGCTACGAGCAGTACTTC. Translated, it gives CASSPHEGSYEQYF.

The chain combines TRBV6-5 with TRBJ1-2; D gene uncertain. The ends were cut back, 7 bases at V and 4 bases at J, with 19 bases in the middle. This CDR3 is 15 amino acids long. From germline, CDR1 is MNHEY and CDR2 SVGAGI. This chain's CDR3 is CASTDTPATVYGYTF. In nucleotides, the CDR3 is TGTGCCAGCACTGACACGCCGGCGACGGTCTATGGCTACACCTTC.

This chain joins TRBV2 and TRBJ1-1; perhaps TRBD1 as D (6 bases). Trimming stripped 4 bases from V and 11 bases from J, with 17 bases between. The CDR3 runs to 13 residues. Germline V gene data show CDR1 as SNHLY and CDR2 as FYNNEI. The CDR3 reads CASSVLGAEDAFF. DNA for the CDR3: TGTGCCAGCAGTGTGCTGGGGGCGGAGGACGCTTTCTTT.

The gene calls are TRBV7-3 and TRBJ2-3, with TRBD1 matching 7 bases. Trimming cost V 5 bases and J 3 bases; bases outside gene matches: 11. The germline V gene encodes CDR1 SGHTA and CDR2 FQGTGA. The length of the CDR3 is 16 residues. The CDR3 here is CASSVLQGLGTDTQYF. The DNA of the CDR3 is TGTGCCAGCAGCGTATTACAGGGGTTGGGGACAGATACGCAGTATTTT.

The CDR3 region has the DNA TGTGCCACCAGCTCTAAAAAGCGGGGGGTCACCGGGGAGCTGTTTTTT. Amino acid sequence: CATSSKKRGVTGELFF. The chain uses TRBV15 and TRBJ2-2; TRBD2 matches 9 bases. Per the germline V gene, CDR1 is LNHNV and CDR2 is YYDKDF (reference sequence). The J segment lost 4 bases and the V segment lost 5 bases, leaving 8 bases of the junction unmatched. This CDR3 is 16 amino acids long.

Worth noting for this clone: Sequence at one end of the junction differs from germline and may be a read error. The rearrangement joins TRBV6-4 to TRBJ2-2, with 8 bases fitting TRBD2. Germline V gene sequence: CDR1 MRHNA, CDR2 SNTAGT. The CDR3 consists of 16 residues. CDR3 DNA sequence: TGTGCCAGCAGTGAGAGCGGGGGCCGGAACACCGGGGAGCCGTTTTTT. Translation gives CASSESGGRNTGEPFF.

As DNA, the CDR3 is TGTGCCAGCTCACCACATCCCCCAGATTCTGGAAACACCATATATTTT. Translating gives CASSPHPPDSGNTIYF. This chain links TRBV18 with TRBJ1-3, with unresolved D. The length of the CDR3 is 16 residues. Germline V CDR1 and CDR2: KGHSH, LQKENI. Trimming removed 1 base at V and 1 base at J, with 11 bases between.